The source of this T cell receptor beta chain is a study of shared clonotypes between healthy human individuals. This CDR3 is 15 amino acids long. The V segment lost 4 bases and the J segment 0 bases; nucleotides outside the gene matches: 7. CDR1 and CDR2 from the germline V gene are SGHRS and YFSETQ. CD8 cells classed as naive were CD45RO-negative and positively selected for CCR7, excluding terminally differentiated effector memory CD45RA+ cells. Sequenced by immunoSEQ multiplex PCR; TCRdb stores in-frame clones only, minus some. This table holds nearly 2 million clones, about 95% found once. This clone came up a few times.

The clonotype was recovered from a man aged 18 to 29 in good health. Source material: naive CD8+ T cells sorted from blood. The chain carries TRBV5-1 and TRBJ2-7; 7 bases line up with TRBD1. The CDR3, as DNA: TGCGCCAGCAGCACCGACAGGGACCCCTCCTACGAGCAGTACTTC. It codes for CASSTDRDPSYEQYF.